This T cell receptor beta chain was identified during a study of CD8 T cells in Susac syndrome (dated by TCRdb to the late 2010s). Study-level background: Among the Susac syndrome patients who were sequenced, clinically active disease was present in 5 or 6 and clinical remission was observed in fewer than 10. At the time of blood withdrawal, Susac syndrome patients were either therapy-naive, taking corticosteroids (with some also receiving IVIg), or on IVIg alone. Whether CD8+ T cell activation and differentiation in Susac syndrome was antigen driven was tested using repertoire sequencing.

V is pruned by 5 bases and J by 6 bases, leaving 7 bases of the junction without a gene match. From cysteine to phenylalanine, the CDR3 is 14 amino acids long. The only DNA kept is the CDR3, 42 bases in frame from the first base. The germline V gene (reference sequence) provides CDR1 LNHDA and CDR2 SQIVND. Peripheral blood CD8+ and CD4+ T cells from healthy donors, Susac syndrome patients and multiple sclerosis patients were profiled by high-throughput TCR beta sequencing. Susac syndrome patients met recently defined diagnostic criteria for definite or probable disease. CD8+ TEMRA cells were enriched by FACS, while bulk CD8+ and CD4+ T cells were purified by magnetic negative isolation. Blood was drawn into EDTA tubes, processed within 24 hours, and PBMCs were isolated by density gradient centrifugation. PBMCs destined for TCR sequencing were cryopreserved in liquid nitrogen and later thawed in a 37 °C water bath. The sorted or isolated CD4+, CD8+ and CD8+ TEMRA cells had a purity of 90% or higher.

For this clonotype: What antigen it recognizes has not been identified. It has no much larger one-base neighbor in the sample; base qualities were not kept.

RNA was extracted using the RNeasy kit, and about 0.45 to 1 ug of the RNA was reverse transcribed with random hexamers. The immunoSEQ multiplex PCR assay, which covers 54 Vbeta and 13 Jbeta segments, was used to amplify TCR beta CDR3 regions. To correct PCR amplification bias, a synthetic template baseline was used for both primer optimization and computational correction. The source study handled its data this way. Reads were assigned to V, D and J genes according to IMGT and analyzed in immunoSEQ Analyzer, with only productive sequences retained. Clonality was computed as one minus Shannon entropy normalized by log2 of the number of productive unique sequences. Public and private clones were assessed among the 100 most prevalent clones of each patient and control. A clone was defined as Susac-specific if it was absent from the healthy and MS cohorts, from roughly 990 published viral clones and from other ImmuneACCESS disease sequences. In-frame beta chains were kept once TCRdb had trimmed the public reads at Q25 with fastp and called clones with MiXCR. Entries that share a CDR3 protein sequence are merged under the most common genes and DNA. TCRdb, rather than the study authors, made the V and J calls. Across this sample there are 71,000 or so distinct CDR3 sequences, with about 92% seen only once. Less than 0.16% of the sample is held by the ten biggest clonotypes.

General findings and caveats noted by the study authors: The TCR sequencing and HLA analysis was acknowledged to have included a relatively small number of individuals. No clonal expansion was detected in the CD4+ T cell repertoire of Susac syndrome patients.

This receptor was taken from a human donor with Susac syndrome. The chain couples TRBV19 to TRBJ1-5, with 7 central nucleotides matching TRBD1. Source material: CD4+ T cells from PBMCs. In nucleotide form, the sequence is TGTGCCAGTAGTTTAACAGGGGCGAGTCAGCCCCAGCATTTT. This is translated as CASSLTGASQPQHF. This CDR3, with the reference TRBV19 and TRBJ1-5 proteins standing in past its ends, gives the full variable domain DGGITQSPKYLFRKEGQNVTLSCEQNLNHDAMYWYRQDPGQGLRLIYYSQIVNDFQKGDIAEGYSVSREKKESFPLTVTSAQKNPTAFYLCASSLTGASQPQHFGDGTRLSIL.